Each of the 26 T cell receptor beta chains below was sequenced from the same sample in a study of CD8 T cells in ankylosing spondylitis. Study-level results: A TCR beta motif of under 10 highly homologous variants appeared characteristic of ankylosing spondylitis blood.

Antigen specificity for these receptors is unknown. TCRdb processed the 5' RACE reads anew with MiXCR; each CDR3 protein has one entry. The sample yields roughly 440,000 distinct CDR3 sequences, more than 15% seen once. The source material was blood, either unsorted or a sorted T cell fraction (not recorded which). Receptor source: a male donor with ankylosing spondylitis.

This clonotype was detected ten times or more. The chain links TRBV4-1 to TRBJ2-5; a possible D gene is TRBD1 (5 bases). Germline V gene lookup returns CDR1 MGHRA and CDR2 YSYEKL. The V gene lost 4 bases and the J gene lost 7 bases, with 7 bases spanning the gap. The CDR3 runs to 11 residues. The CDR3 coding sequence is TGCGCCAGCAGCCGAGACAGGACCCAGTACTTC. This translates into CASSRDRTQYF.

This clonotype was observed a few times. The chain combines TRBV28 with TRBJ2-7; no reliable D call. In germline, CDR1 is MDHEN, CDR2 SYDVKM. The V gene lost 3 bases and the J gene lost 0 bases, with 6 bases spanning the gap. The CDR3 consists of 13 residues. CDR3 loop: CASSFGVSYEQYF. The CDR3 bases are TGTGCCAGCAGTTTTGGGGTCTCCTACGAGCAGTACTTC.

This clonotype was observed at least ten times. The chain recombines TRBV7-2 with TRBJ1-1, with 7 bases identical to TRBD1. The CDR3 is made up of 13 amino acids. Germline lookup yields CDR1 SGHTA and CDR2 FQGNSA. V was pared by 4 bases and J by 5 bases, with 4 bases of the junction left unmatched. The CDR3 DNA reads TGTGCCAGCAGCTCTTTCAGGGGGACTGAAGCTTTCTTT. Its protein is CASSSFRGTEAFF.

This clonotype was detected only a few times. The chain recombines TRBV12-3 or TRBV12-4 with TRBJ1-5, with 7 bases fitting TRBD1. The CDR3 consists of 15 residues. J gave up 6 bases and V 7 bases, and 12 bases lay outside the gene matches. CDR3 coding DNA: TGTGCCAGCACCCGAGACAGGGTAAAGAGTCAGCCCCAGCATTTT. Protein product: CASTRDRVKSQPQHF.

The chain links TRBV7-9 to TRBJ1-4; the D is unclear. The CDR3 extends over 13 amino acids. In germline, CDR1 is SEHNR, CDR2 FQNEAQ (reference sequence). V shed 4 bases and J shed 8 bases, with 11 bases lying between them. CDR3: CASSSLPQEKLFF. The CDR3 bases are TGTGCCAGCAGCTCACTCCCCCAGGAAAAACTGTTTTTT.

V is TRBV28 and J is TRBJ2-7, with 10 bases that match TRBD2. V dropped 0 bases and J dropped 7; count of bases not matched to a gene: 9. The CDR3 covers 16 residues. Looked up from germline, CDR1 is MDHEN and CDR2 is SYDVKM. DNA of the CDR3: TGTGCCAGCAGTTTATGGGCTAGCGGGGGCGTGGGGGAGCAGTACTTC. It specifies CASSLWASGGVGEQYF. Supplemented by reference TRBV28 and TRBJ2-7, the full variable domain reads DVKVTQSSRYLVKRTGEKVFLECVQDMDHENMFWYRQDPGLGLRLIYFSYDVKMKEKGDIPEGYSVSREKKERFSLILESASTNQTSMYLCASSLWASGGVGEQYFGPGTRLTVT.

This clonotype was seen only a few times. The chain recombines TRBV11-1 with TRBJ2-6, with D uncertain. CDR1 SGHAT and CDR2 FQDESV come from the germline V gene (reference sequence). Trimming took 3 bases from V and 0 from J, leaving 15 bases between them. The CDR3 extends over 18 amino acids. CDR3 in DNA: TGTGCCAGCAGCTTTACGGCCACCCACTACTCTGGGGCCAACGTCCTGACTTTC. Translation: CASSFTATHYSGANVLTF.

The rearrangement joins TRBV28 to TRBJ2-3; 11 bases are a match to TRBD2. Trimming cost V 5 bases and J 7 bases; bases outside gene matches: 11. The germline V gene encodes CDR1 MDHEN and CDR2 SYDVKM. The CDR3 has 16 residues. CDR3 region: CASSPGTSGGVYTQYF. CDR3 bases: TGTGCCAGCAGTCCTGGGACTAGCGGTGGGGTGTATACGCAGTATTTT.

The rearrangement joins TRBV27 to TRBJ2-1, with 12 positions matching TRBD2. With 5 bases clipped from V and 9 bases from J, the junction kept 11 bases outside the gene matches. The CDR3 sequence is 16 residues long. Germline V lookup: CDR1 MNHEY, CDR2 SMNVEV (reference sequence). CDR3 region: CASSPLRTSGKGEQFF. The CDR3 bases are TGTGCCAGCAGTCCTCTAAGGACTAGCGGGAAGGGTGAGCAGTTCTTC.

J is TRBJ2-2 and V is TRBV20-1; 7 positions match TRBD1. Germline-derived CDR1 and CDR2 are DFQATT and SNEGSKA (reference sequence). J gave up 5 bases and V 3 bases, and 6 bases lay outside the gene matches. There are 14 residues in the CDR3. The CDR3 spells CSASEGAWTGELFF. CDR3 DNA sequence: TGCAGTGCTAGTGAGGGGGCGTGGACCGGGGAGCTGTTTTTT.

The chain joins TRBV6-5 to TRBJ1-1, with D uncertain. Germline V CDR1 and CDR2: MNHEY, SVGAGI. The length of the CDR3 is 14 residues. Trimming cost V 4 bases and J 4 bases, with 13 bases left between them. Here the CDR3 DNA reads TGTGCCAGCAGTTTTCCGGGGATCGGCACTGAAGCTTTCTTT. Its protein is CASSFPGIGTEAFF.

There are a few counts of this clonotype. V is TRBV20-1 and J is TRBJ2-7; D remains unclear. The CDR3 runs 13 residues. CDR1 and CDR2 from the germline V gene are DFQATT and SNEGSKA (reference sequence). V was shortened by 1 base and J by 7 bases, with 14 bases between the two germline ends. This CDR3 is CSARGTALGEQYF. CDR3 nucleotide sequence: TGCAGTGCTAGAGGGACGGCCTTGGGGGAGCAGTACTTC.

This CDR3 reads CASSPSSGGPYEQYF. CDR3 nucleotide sequence: TGTGCCAGCAGCCCCTCCAGCGGGGGACCCTACGAGCAGTACTTC. The chain has TRBV7-9 and TRBJ2-7, with 8 bases aligning to TRBD2. The germline V gene encodes CDR1 SEHNR and CDR2 FQNEAQ (reference sequence). Trimming took 5 bases from V and 2 from J; bases not matched to a gene: 8. The CDR3 has 15 amino acids.

J is TRBJ2-7 and V is TRBV12-3 or TRBV12-4; 7 bases are a match to TRBD2. This CDR3 region has 14 residues. The trim removed 8 bases at V and 3 bases at J, leaving 10 bases unmatched. The CDR3 sequence: CASGPAGSGYEQYF. For the CDR3, the DNA is TGTGCCAGCGGCCCAGCGGGGTCGGGCTACGAGCAGTACTTC.

The chain joins TRBV7-8 to TRBJ2-2; D is possibly TRBD2 (6 bases). The CDR3 consists of 15 residues. Trimming removed 3 bases at V and 3 bases at J, with 11 bases between. Germline CDR1 and CDR2: SGHVS and FQNEAQ. CDR3 residues: CASSFSSVYTGELFF. CDR3 nucleotides: TGTGCCAGCAGCTTCTCTAGCGTTTACACCGGGGAGCTGTTTTTT.

The chain carries TRBV4-1 and TRBJ2-1; D not resolved. V was pared by 1 base and J by 2 bases, with 12 bases between. Germline V CDR1 and CDR2: MGHRA, YSYEKL. This CDR3 has 16 residues. The CDR3 sequence: CASSQGVPLTYNEQFF. The CDR3 region has the DNA TGCGCCAGCAGCCAAGGAGTACCCCTTACCTACAATGAGCAGTTCTTC.

DNA for the CDR3: TGTGCCAGCACCCCATTCGGGCAGGGGGGAGAGACCCAGTACTTC. Translation: CASTPFGQGGETQYF. V and J are TRBV9 and TRBJ2-5; maybe TRBD1 (7 bases). V shed 6 bases and J shed 4 bases, with 19 bases lying between them. This CDR3 is 15 amino acids long. Germline V gives CDR1 SGDLS, CDR2 YYNGEE.

This clonotype was counted between two and nine times. The chain employs TRBV7-8 and TRBJ2-2; D unclear. Germline CDR1 SGHVS, CDR2 FQNEAQ. The V end lost 5 bases, the J end lost 2 bases, and 12 bases lay between the germline ends. The CDR3 is 15 residues long. The CDR3 nucleotides are TGTGCCAGCAGCCCTGAGGTCTATAACACCGGGGAGCTGTTTTTT. Its translation is CASSPEVYNTGELFF.

V and J are TRBV7-3 and TRBJ2-3; no clear D gene. Germline-derived CDR1 and CDR2 are SGHTA and FQGTGA. The CDR3 is 15 residues long. Trimming removed 1 base at V and 5 bases at J, with 13 bases between. The CDR3 sequence: CASSLSQSKVDTQYF. The CDR3 DNA reads as TGTGCCAGCAGCTTAAGTCAGTCGAAAGTAGATACGCAGTATTTT.

This clonotype was counted at least ten times. This chain links TRBV12-3 or TRBV12-4 with TRBJ2-3; maybe TRBD2 (7 bases). Trimming left V 8 bases short and J 3 bases short, with 24 bases between. The length of the CDR3 is 17 residues. CDR3 sequence: CASGFRGATTATDTQYF. The CDR3, as DNA: TGTGCCAGCGGGTTCCGGGGGGCGACTACCGCGACAGATACGCAGTATTTT.

This sequence joins TRBV6-1 and TRBJ2-3; 12 nucleotides agree with TRBD2. Germline V gene lookup returns CDR1 MNHNS and CDR2 SASEGT. The CDR3 sequence is 19 residues long. V shed 6 bases and J 3 bases; nucleotides not matched to a gene: 16. The CDR3 DNA sequence: TGTGCCAGCAGCACGACTAGCGGGAGAGTTGAAAGTCGGACAGATACGCAGTATTTT. It translates to CASSTTSGRVESRTDTQYF.

The table lists this clonotype with many counts. The V gene is TRBV28, the J gene TRBJ2-5, with TRBD1 matching 7 bases. V was clipped by 5 bases and J by 3 bases; unmatched bases: 6. Looked up from germline, CDR1 is MDHEN and CDR2 is SYDVKM. CDR3 length equals 14 residues. The CDR3 bases are TGTGCCAGCAGTCCCAGGACAGGCGAAGAGACCCAGTACTTC. Its translation: CASSPRTGEETQYF.

This chain uses TRBV5-1 with TRBJ2-3, with a tentative D call TRBD2 (5 bases). With 3 bases removed from V and 5 bases from J, the gap between germline ends came to 19 bases. Germline CDR1 SGHRS, CDR2 YFSETQ. CDR3 length: 16 residues. In nucleotides, the CDR3 is TGCGCCAGCAGCTCCCTAGCCGGCGGCCGGGGAGATACGCAGTATTTT. Protein sequence: CASSSLAGGRGDTQYF.

This rearrangement joins TRBV7-2 to TRBJ1-2; the D is unclear. From germline, CDR1 is SGHTA and CDR2 FQGNSA. Deletions cut 2 bases from V and 4 bases from J, with 17 bases between. The CDR3 spans 16 residues. The CDR3 protein is CASSLLGPSGGYGYTF. The CDR3 DNA sequence: TGTGCCAGCAGCTTATTAGGACCCTCTGGAGGCTATGGCTACACCTTC.

The rearrangement joins TRBV11-2 to TRBJ2-3; tentative D call: TRBD2 (5 bases). Between the trimmed V and J ends, which lost 2 bases and 7 bases, there was a span of 10 bases. The CDR3 runs 13 residues. The germline gives CDR1 SGHAT, CDR2 FQNNGV. The DNA of the CDR3 is TGTGCCAGCAGCTTATTTGGGAGTAATACGCAGTATTTT. This sequence encodes CASSLFGSNTQYF. The full variable domain, with the rest looked up from reference TRBV11-2 and TRBJ2-3, is EAGVAQSPRYKIIEKRQSVAFWCNPISGHATLYWYQQILGQGPKLLIQFQNNGVVDDSQLPKDRFSAERLKGVDSTLKIQPAKLEDSAVYLCASSLFGSNTQYFGPGTRLTVL.

This clonotype has a count of ten or more. The V call is TRBV12-3 or TRBV12-4, the J call TRBJ1-3; maybe TRBD1 (5 bases). The V and J ends lost 2 bases and 7 bases respectively, with 15 bases between them. The CDR3 is 15 amino acids. In nucleotides, the CDR3 is TGTGCCAGCAGTTTATGGCAGGGCGCACGGAACACCATATATTTT. Protein: CASSLWQGARNTIYF.